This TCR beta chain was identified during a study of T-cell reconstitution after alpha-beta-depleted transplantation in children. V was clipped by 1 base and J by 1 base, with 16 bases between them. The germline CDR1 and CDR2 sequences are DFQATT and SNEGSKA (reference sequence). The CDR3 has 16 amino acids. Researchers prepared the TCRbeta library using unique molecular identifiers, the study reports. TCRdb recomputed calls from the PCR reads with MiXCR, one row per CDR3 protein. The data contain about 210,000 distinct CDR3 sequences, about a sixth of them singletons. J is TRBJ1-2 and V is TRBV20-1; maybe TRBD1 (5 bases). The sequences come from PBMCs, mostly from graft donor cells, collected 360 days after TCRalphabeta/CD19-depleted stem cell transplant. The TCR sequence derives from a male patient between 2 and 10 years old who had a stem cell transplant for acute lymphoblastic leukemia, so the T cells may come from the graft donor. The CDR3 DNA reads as TGCAGTGCTAGAGTAAAATCAAGGGGCCTTAACTATGGCTACACCTTC. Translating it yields CSARVKSRGLNYGYTF.